A selection of T cell receptor beta chains follows, all from one sample in a study of T cell responses to AZD1222 COVID-19 vaccine. Profiled with immunoSEQ multiplex PCR; TCRdb holds only in-frame clones, not every one. The table records under 140,000 clones, 88% of them present only once. The sequences come from peripheral blood, collected on day 0 of AZD1222 vaccination. These receptors were obtained from an adult in good health. Both conserved end residues are trimmed from each CDR3.

TRBV5-1,TRBJ1-5,ASSLGDISNQPQH
TRBV30,TRBJ1-2,AWTGRYLTGYT
TRBV5-1,TRBJ1-1,ASSLDYVGVTEAF
TRBV2,TRBJ2-7,ASHPGGPLEQY
TRBV19,TRBJ1-2,ASSPRDSANYGYT
TRBV27,TRBJ2-3,ASSLLGPTDTQY
TRBV14,TRBJ2-7,ASSNRFEQY
TRBV7-6,TRBJ2-7,ASSLSGTGIYEQY
TRBV5-1,TRBJ1-2,ASSYGSSWPYGYT
TRBV15,TRBJ2-7,ATRSREKYEQY
TRBV5-4,TRBJ1-1,ASSLGGSRNTEAF
TRBV7-9,TRBJ2-1,ASSSQGRAYRGVYNEQF
TRBV2,TRBJ1-6,ASMDRENSPLH
TRBV3-1/TRBV3-2,TRBJ1-2,ASSQGDYGYT
TRBV3-1/TRBV3-2,TRBJ2-3,ASSLTSGRPNTDTQY
TRBV29-1,TRBJ1-1,SLGGSTEAF
TRBV13,TRBJ2-1,ASSGSGQAYNEQF
TRBV3-1/TRBV3-2,TRBJ1-4,ASSPGVRNNEKLF
TRBV3-1/TRBV3-2,TRBJ1-2,ASSIEGPYGYT
TRBV20-1,TRBJ2-7,SASISGSSYEQY
TRBV5-4,TRBJ1-4,ASSLAGVEKLF
TRBV25-1,TRBJ2-5,ASSDPRGGETQY
TRBV9,TRBJ2-7,ASSATATSYEQY
TRBV6-5,TRBJ1-2,ACTPHSGTVNGYT
TRBV6-6,TRBJ1-1,ASSEGTLNTEAF
TRBV7-9,TRBJ2-3,ASTSSSGRFDTQY
TRBV19,TRBJ1-1,ASSIDGDRSTEAF
TRBV19,TRBJ2-7,ASSIGGSKAGEQY
TRBV6-5,TRBJ1-1,ASSYSTGRTEAF
TRBV12-3/TRBV12-4,TRBJ1-4,ASSLQGWEKLF
TRBV11-3,TRBJ2-2,ASSLERVNGELF
TRBV19,TRBJ2-1,ASSIAGGRTWTMSSYNEQF
TRBV2,TRBJ1-5,ASSEAWTGVYQPQH
TRBV10-3,TRBJ2-1,AISESTLHNEQF
TRBV29-1,TRBJ2-1,SDSPTVRAYNEQF
TRBV5-1,TRBJ1-1,ASSWGISTEAF
TRBV18,TRBJ1-1,ASSLGSENTEAF
TRBV28,TRBJ1-5,ASGLDSDQPQH
TRBV5-6,TRBJ1-2,ASSLSRRGYT
TRBV7-2,TRBJ1-6,ASSLEWGGPRGSPLH
TRBV2,TRBJ1-3,ASRKQGSGNTIY
TRBV3-1/TRBV3-2,TRBJ2-7,ASSQGTTYEQY
TRBV4-1,TRBJ1-2,ASSQRYGTVAPNGYT
TRBV27,TRBJ1-1,ASWTGLNTEAF
TRBV4-1,TRBJ1-5,ASSQEDRDQPQH
TRBV5-4,TRBJ1-2,ASSPTGSGYGYT
TRBV27,TRBJ1-1,ASSFQGGGTEAF
TRBV7-8,TRBJ1-6,ASSLQGGAGNSPLH
TRBV3-1/TRBV3-2,TRBJ2-7,ASSQSSGSSYEQY
TRBV5-6,TRBJ2-7,ASSLESAGGPFPYEQY
TRBV6-5,TRBJ1-5,ASSYGTFSNQPQH
TRBV2,TRBJ1-3,ASSPGDSGNTIY
TRBV10-3,TRBJ2-7,AISEPGTSGRGYEQY
TRBV7-8,TRBJ2-7,ASSLGDLLRSSGVWSEQY